This TCR beta chain was sequenced in a study of T cells in Graves' hyperthyroidism and ophthalmopathy. Whole-study context: Pretreatment peripheral blood was obtained at initial diagnosis. Findings and limits, study-wide: A model of 13 V-J pairs discriminated ophthalmopathy from stable hyperthyroidism.

V was cut by 5 bases and J by 0 bases, with 2 bases left in between. The CDR3 is made up of 12 amino acids. Amplification of TCR beta CDR3 regions was performed using RNA transcripts as template. RT-PCR in the first round (using the HTBI primer set) targeted the TCR CDR3. TCRdb recomputed calls from the multiplex PCR reads with MiXCR, one row per CDR3 protein. Among approximately 870,000 distinct CDR3 sequences listed, 38% were seen once. Stability of Graves' hyperthyroidism was defined as absent ophthalmopathy progression within 18 months. PBMCs were derived from around 10 ml fresh peripheral blood. This clonotype was recorded at least ten times. Its antigen is not identified.

This TCR was sampled from a man younger than 30 with Graves' hyperthyroidism. The rearrangement joins TRBV12-3 or TRBV12-4 to TRBJ1-5; D call uncertain. The sequenced sample consisted of blood. The CDR3 sequence: CASSPSNQPQHF. DNA for the CDR3: TGTGCCAGCAGTCCTAGCAATCAGCCCCAGCATTTT.